This TCR beta chain stems from a study of post-analysis software for immune sequencing data. Across the whole study: Recorded subtypes: relapsing-remitting, secondary progressive, progressive-relapsing; some patients unannotated.

This CDR3 contains 16 residues. Trimming left V 4 bases short and J 2 bases short, with 18 bases between. Per germline, CDR1 SGHRS and CDR2 YFSETQ. As for this clonotype: Its antigen is as yet unknown.

Study conclusions and caveats: There were a few TRBV segments more frequent in patients than controls, and TRBV5-6, TRBV5-1 and TRBV20-1 were among them.

Tagging with unique molecular identifiers was a feature of the TCR beta cDNA libraries. TCRdb re-analysed the PCR reads in MiXCR, keeping a single row per CDR3 protein. The sample records hundreds of thousands of distinct CDR3 sequences, 59% being singletons. The source material was blood. The rearrangement uses TRBV5-1 and TRBJ1-1; D call uncertain. The origin of this receptor is a girl aged 2-9 years with multiple sclerosis. CDR3 region: CASSPEEMGGNTEAFF. The DNA for the CDR3 is TGCGCCAGCAGCCCGGAGGAGATGGGAGGAAACACTGAAGCTTTCTTT.